Ten or more counts support the clone carrying this T cell receptor beta chain. Its antigen is unknown. From RNA transcripts, TCR beta CDR3 regions were amplified. The TCR CDR3 first-round RT-PCR relied on the HTBI primer set. TCRdb reprocessed the multiplex PCR reads with MiXCR, giving one entry per CDR3 protein. The data contain 450,000 to 600,000 distinct CDR3 sequences, roughly 15% of them singletons. The CDR3 covers 15 residues. The ends lost 4 bases at V and 0 bases at J; junction bases unmatched: 7. Germline assignment: CDR1 SGHRS and CDR2 YFSETQ. The data were obtained in a study of T cells in Graves' hyperthyroidism and ophthalmopathy. On the basis of clinical symptoms, serum thyroxine and TRAb, thyroid ultrasound and orbital computed tomography, diagnoses were made. Fresh peripheral blood, 10 ml, yielded the PBMCs. Findings and caveats of the study: Among thyroid clonotypes expanded above 0.001, most also appeared in blood. Progression to ophthalmopathy was predicted a median of roughly 6.8 months early.

The origin of this receptor is a woman aged 40 to 50 with Graves' hyperthyroidism. What was sequenced was blood. The rearrangement uses TRBV5-1 and TRBJ2-7, with TRBD1 identical over 7 bases. CDR3 DNA sequence: TGCGCCAGCAGCCTGGGGACAGCGAGCTCCTACGAGCAGTACTTC. Amino acid sequence: CASSLGTASSYEQYF.